This T cell receptor (beta chain) stems from a study of T cell responses to AZD1222 COVID-19 vaccine. Broader study findings: After two AZD1222 doses, spike-specific TCR breadth and depth rose versus day 0.

This table comes from immunoSEQ multiplex PCR, and its TCRdb copy is limited to in-frame clones, with some not included. The data show 72,000 or so clones, approximately 90% seen once. Remarks on this clone: No antigen is known for it.

Germline CDR1 reads LGHNA; CDR2 reads YSLEER. The germline V and J ends were trimmed by 1 base and 3 bases, with 6 bases remaining between them. The CDR3 has 14 residues. This receptor was identified in an adult who received the AZD1222 COVID-19 vaccine. V and J are TRBV4-3 and TRBJ2-2; perhaps TRBD2 as D (5 bases). This material consisted of peripheral blood, taken 28 days after the second AZD1222 dose. The CDR3 region has the DNA TGCGCCAGCAGCCAAGGGACTCACACCGGGGAGCTGTTTTTT. This codes for CASSQGTHTGELFF.